One and the same sample provided the 10 T cell receptor beta chains below, sequenced in a study of blood T cell repertoires in COVID-19. Profiling relied on immunoSEQ multiplex PCR, and the TCRdb table lists in-frame clones only, not all of them. Found here are about 55,000 clones, around 85% of them singletons; the top ten hold about 13%. Sequencing was carried out using peripheral blood. Source of these receptors: a human donor in a cohort sampled during active COVID-19.

This clone occurred once. The chain uses TRBV19 and TRBJ2-1; no clear D. Germline CDR1 reads LNHDA; CDR2 reads SQIVND (reference sequence). V was trimmed by 4 bases and J by 10 bases, leaving 14 bases between them. The CDR3 runs to 13 residues. The CDR3 nucleotides read TGTGCCAGTAGTAGCCTCCTTCAGTGGGAGCAGTTCTTC. Translated: CASSSLLQWEQFF.

The CDR3 region is CASSVGGTAVNEKLFF. CDR3 sequence (DNA): TGTGCCAGCAGCGTAGGGGGGACAGCCGTTAATGAAAAACTGTTTTTT. The chain has TRBV9 and TRBJ1-4; 7 nucleotides line up with TRBD1. This CDR3 has 16 amino acids. Germline-derived CDR1 and CDR2 are SGDLS and YYNGEE. With V trimmed by 0 bases and J by 4 bases, 6 bases remained unmatched.

In nucleotides, the CDR3 is TGCGCCAGCAGCCCTTGGGGCGGGAGGGCCGATAATGAGCAGTTCTTC. The encoded protein is CASSPWGGRADNEQFF. The rearrangement joins TRBV4-1 to TRBJ2-1; 9 bases line up with TRBD2. This CDR3 comprises 16 residues. Germline lookup yields CDR1 MGHRA and CDR2 YSYEKL. V lost 4 bases, J lost 7 bases, and 11 bases stayed unmatched.

V gene TRBV7-2 combines with J gene TRBJ2-7; 7 bases agree with TRBD1. Germline values: CDR1 SGHTA, CDR2 FQGNSA. After removal of 6 bases from V and 0 bases from J, the junction contained 5 bases not matched to a gene. The CDR3 runs 14 residues. The CDR3 region is CASSPGTVSYEQYF. In DNA form, the CDR3 reads TGTGCCAGCAGTCCCGGGACAGTCTCCTACGAGCAGTACTTC.

J is TRBJ2-2 and V is TRBV19, with 7 bases matching TRBD2. The germline V gene encodes CDR1 LNHDA and CDR2 SQIVND (reference sequence). Germline trimming cut 10 bases from V and 0 bases from J; bases unmatched to any gene: 11. The CDR3 runs 16 residues. The chain's CDR3 is CATTSVGLTNTGELFF. DNA of the CDR3: TGTGCCACCACCTCGGTGGGACTAACGAACACCGGGGAGCTGTTTTTT.

The chain couples TRBV18 to TRBJ1-3; 8 bases are shared with TRBD1. Looked up from germline, CDR1 is KGHSH and CDR2 is LQKENI. V shed 3 bases and J 4 bases; nucleotides not matched to a gene: 8. The CDR3 runs to 16 residues. CDR3 amino acids: CASSPETGAIGNTIYF. The CDR3 DNA follows: TGTGCCAGCTCACCGGAGACAGGGGCAATAGGAAACACCATATATTTT.

The chain employs TRBV11-2 and TRBJ2-7, with 8 nucleotides matching TRBD1. V lost 5 bases to trimming and J lost 3 bases; unmatched junction nucleotides: 12. Per germline, CDR1 SGHAT and CDR2 FQNNGV. The CDR3 totals 16 residues. The CDR3 DNA follows: TGTGCCAGCAGCGACCGACGGACAGGGACGGTCTACGAGCAGTACTTC. Its protein product is CASSDRRTGTVYEQYF. The full variable domain, completed using reference TRBV11-2 and TRBJ2-7, is EAGVAQSPRYKIIEKRQSVAFWCNPISGHATLYWYQQILGQGPKLLIQFQNNGVVDDSQLPKDRFSAERLKGVDSTLKIQPAKLEDSAVYLCASSDRRTGTVYEQYFGPGTRLTVT.

J is TRBJ2-5 and V is TRBV5-1, with D perhaps matching TRBD2 (6 bases). This CDR3 region has 14 residues. V lost 2 bases and J lost 2, with 10 bases in between. Germline V CDR1 and CDR2: SGHRS, YFSETQ. CDR3 in amino acids: CASSFGAGQETQYF. CDR3 DNA sequence: TGCGCCAGCAGCTTTGGAGCGGGTCAAGAGACCCAGTACTTC.

V and J are TRBV2 and TRBJ1-5; TRBD1 matches at 12 bases. Germline V gene data show CDR1 as SNHLY and CDR2 as FYNNEI. The CDR3 has 14 amino acids. V trimming: 6 bases; J trimming: 7 bases; junction bases outside the gene matches: 4. CDR3 amino acids: CASSGTGGAQPQHF. As DNA, the CDR3 is TGTGCCAGCAGCGGGACAGGGGGCGCGCAGCCCCAGCATTTT.

This clone was recorded many times. This specimen includes other DNA sequences encoding the same CDR3. The chain employs TRBV4-3 and TRBJ2-7, with D possibly being TRBD1 (6 bases). V was clipped by 0 bases and J by 4 bases, with 10 bases between them. This CDR3 contains 14 residues. The germline CDR1 and CDR2 sequences are LGHNA and YSLEER. The CDR3 sequence: CASSQDKQGYEQYF. CDR3 coding DNA: TGCGCCAGCAGCCAAGACAAACAGGGTTACGAGCAGTACTTC.